This TCR beta chain was identified in a study of shared clonotypes between healthy human individuals. Whole-study findings and limits: It was observed that roughly 5.5% of naive CD4 clonotypes were shared across a few donors. It was expected that sequencing depth would affect clonotype sharing among donors.

Methods used by the authors: ImmunoSEQ junction-only sequences lacked quality scores, so their filtering differed. Assay used: immunoSEQ multiplex PCR; TCRdb lists only in-frame clones, some missing. The V and J calls and the clone size are those of that table, but D and trimming were determined from the DNA. The sample shows hundreds of thousands of clones, more than 70% of them seen only once. With respect to this clone: Its antigen is as yet unknown.

The ends were cut back, 5 bases at V and 4 bases at J, with 12 bases in the middle. The germline V gene encodes CDR1 SGHRS and CDR2 YFSETQ. The CDR3 sequence is 14 residues long. The chain combines TRBV5-1 with TRBJ1-4; possibly TRBD1 for D (6 bases). Sequencing used memory CD4+ T cells sorted from blood. Described subset: CD45RA-negative fraction. This TCR was sampled from a woman aged 25 to 39 in good health. The CDR3 DNA reads as TGCGCCAGCAGACTGGACAGCCATAATGAAAAACTGTTTTTT. This codes for CASRLDSHNEKLFF.